Below, one T cell receptor beta chain is given with its context. This record comes from a study of blood T cell repertoires in COVID-19. Turning to the study itself: Italy, Spain and the United States were the sources of the convalescent and acute COVID-19 samples. Nucleic acid was either cDNA or gDNA, and it came from T cells, B-cell-depleted T cells, or PBMCs.

The data were produced by immunoSEQ multiplex PCR, yet TCRdb's version contains in-frame clones alone and is incomplete. Altogether 430,000 or so clones are present, around 90% being singletons, with the ten largest covering more than 0.7%. Sequenced input: peripheral blood. The clonotype was recovered from a man younger than 30 with COVID-19, enrolled during active disease.

This chain's CDR3 is CASSPRSRPQHF. The CDR3 nucleotides read TGTGCCAGCAGCCCCAGATCCCGGCCCCAGCATTTT. The chain combines TRBV3-1 (or the pseudogene TRBV3-2) with TRBJ1-5; D is uncertain. The CDR3 consists of 12 residues. Trimming stripped 4 bases from V and 9 bases from J, with 10 bases between. Germline CDR1 reads LGHDT; CDR2 reads YNNKEL (reference sequence).